A single sample gave rise to the 13 T cell receptor beta chains below, sequenced in a study of shared clonotypes between healthy human individuals. Here immunoSEQ multiplex PCR was the method, and the copy in TCRdb shows in-frame clones only, minus some. The sample lists around 2,000,000 clones; around 93% were seen once. The naive CD8 population came from CD45RO-negative cells selected for CCR7, without terminally differentiated effector memory CD45RA+ cells. The specimen was naive CD8+ T cells from PBMCs. These receptors were obtained from a man in his late teens or twenties in good health. Some clones in this sample may be carry-over from other donors' samples.

J is TRBJ2-1 and V is TRBV6-6; 10 bases are shared with TRBD2. Germline-derived CDR1 and CDR2 are MNHNY and SVGAGI (reference sequence). The V segment lost 10 bases and the J segment 12 bases; nucleotides outside the gene matches: 18. The CDR3 covers 15 residues. DNA of the CDR3: TGTGCCACCTTCTGGACTAGCGGCAATCGGGGGGGGCAGTTCTTC. Protein sequence: CATFWTSGNRGGQFF.

This clone was counted once. V gene TRBV27 combines with J gene TRBJ2-1; D unclear. This CDR3 region has 13 residues. Germline CDR1 is MNHEY and CDR2 is SMNVEV (reference sequence). Trimming took 5 bases from V and 6 from J, leaving 11 bases between them. Here the CDR3 reads CASSDGRFNEQFF. The CDR3 bases are TGTGCCAGCAGTGACGGGCGGTTCAATGAGCAGTTCTTC.

The rearrangement uses TRBV7-9 and TRBJ1-2, with 9 bases fitting TRBD1. Trimming cost V 7 bases and J 8 bases; bases outside gene matches: 14. Germline V gene data show CDR1 as SEHNR and CDR2 as FQNEAQ (reference sequence). This CDR3 is 15 amino acids long. This CDR3 reads CASNSLIGQGLGYTF. CDR3 nucleotide sequence: TGTGCCAGCAACTCACTTATCGGACAGGGGCTCGGCTACACCTTC.

This sequence joins TRBV28 and TRBJ2-7, with TRBD2 identical over 13 bases. Germline V gene lookup returns CDR1 MDHEN and CDR2 SYDVKM. The CDR3 sequence is 19 residues long. V was clipped by 6 bases and J by 0 bases; unmatched bases: 14. CDR3 amino acids: CASSSSSGTSGTHSYEQYF. CDR3 sequence (DNA): TGTGCCAGCAGCTCTAGTTCCGGGACTAGCGGGACGCACTCCTACGAGCAGTACTTC.

CDR3 region: CAISEYRVGRVPYEQYF. The CDR3 DNA is TGTGCCATCAGTGAGTATCGTGTCGGTAGGGTCCCCTACGAGCAGTACTTC. The rearrangement links TRBV10-3 to TRBJ2-7; D uncertain. Germline loops: CDR1 ENHRY, CDR2 SYGVKD. This CDR3 contains 17 residues. Trimming removed 1 base from V and 2 bases from J, with 18 bases in between.

The chain employs TRBV7-9 and TRBJ2-7; D may be TRBD2 (5 bases). Germline V gives CDR1 SEHNR, CDR2 FQNEAQ (reference sequence). Deletions cut 4 bases from V and 3 bases from J, with 13 bases between. The CDR3 has 14 residues. CDR3 sequence reads: CASSSSGILYEQYF. The CDR3 coding sequence is TGTGCCAGCAGCTCCTCGGGGATTCTCTACGAGCAGTACTTC.

This rearrangement joins TRBV14 to TRBJ1-5; D is undetermined. The length of the CDR3 is 11 residues. Germline V lookup: CDR1 SGHDN, CDR2 FVKESK. The V end was cut by 3 bases, the J end by 7 bases, with 4 bases between. The CDR3 loop is CASSQGQPQHF. CDR3 DNA sequence: TGTGCCAGCAGCCAGGGCCAGCCCCAGCATTTT.

As concerns this clone: The sample carries other DNA sequences with the same CDR3. The genes are TRBV4-1 and TRBJ1-3; D call uncertain. The V end was cut by 0 bases, the J end by 1 base, with 7 bases between. Germline assignment: CDR1 MGHRA and CDR2 YSYEKL. The CDR3 is 15 amino acids. CDR3 DNA sequence: TGCGCCAGCAGCCAAGATGCGGGTTCTGGAAACACCATATATTTT. This sequence encodes CASSQDAGSGNTIYF.

This chain connects TRBV7-9 to TRBJ2-7, with D perhaps matching TRBD1 (5 bases). Germline CDR1 is SEHNR and CDR2 is FQNEAQ (reference sequence). Trimming shortened V by 0 bases and J by 2 bases, and 11 bases separated the two germline ends. The CDR3 totals 15 residues. CDR3 bases: TGTGCCAGCAGCTTAGCATTATCAGGGACCTACGAGCAGTACTTC. It encodes CASSLALSGTYEQYF.

The genes are TRBV4-1 and TRBJ2-1; 8 nucleotides match TRBD2. The CDR3 contains 17 residues. Germline V CDR1 and CDR2: MGHRA, YSYEKL. Losses at the gene ends were 0 bases for V and 0 bases for J; bases not matched to a gene: 4. This CDR3 is CASSQDLSGSSYNEQFF. CDR3 nucleotide sequence: TGCGCCAGCAGCCAAGATCTGAGCGGGAGCTCCTACAATGAGCAGTTCTTC.

The V and J genes are TRBV19 and TRBJ2-7, with 10 positions matching TRBD2. J gave up 3 bases and V 7 bases, and 6 bases lay outside the gene matches. From germline, CDR1 is LNHDA and CDR2 SQIVND (reference sequence). This CDR3 is 14 amino acids long. This CDR3 reads CASKPASGSYEQYF. CDR3 DNA: TGTGCCAGTAAGCCAGCTAGCGGGAGCTACGAGCAGTACTTC.

CDR3 region: CASMDKAGLSGANVLTF. DNA of the CDR3: TGTGCCAGCATGGATAAGGCAGGGTTGAGTGGGGCCAACGTCCTGACTTTC. The V gene is TRBV2, the J gene TRBJ2-6; D is possibly TRBD1 (5 bases). V was cut by 7 bases and J by 3 bases, with 19 bases left in between. Germline V gene data show CDR1 as SNHLY and CDR2 as FYNNEI. The CDR3 covers 17 residues.

CDR3 region: CASSLVSGMLNEQFF. CDR3 sequence (DNA): TGTGCCAGCAGCTTAGTGTCAGGGATGTTGAATGAGCAGTTCTTC. This chain joins TRBV11-1 and TRBJ2-1; D is possibly TRBD1 (5 bases). V was shortened by 1 base and J by 7 bases, with 14 bases between the two germline ends. Germline loops: CDR1 SGHAT, CDR2 FQDESV (reference sequence). The CDR3 runs 15 residues.